The 32 T cell receptor beta chains given below trace back to one sample, sequenced in a study of cytomegalovirus exposure and HLA in healthy donors. The primer mix had 60 Vbeta and 13 Jbeta primers. Data came from immunoSEQ multiplex PCR; TCRdb stores just in-frame clones and leaves some out. Altogether about 110,000 clones are present, 65% to 75% being singletons, with the ten largest covering under 13%. The sample consisted of PBMCs. Receptors were obtained from a man aged 35-49 years in good health and CMV-seropositive.

The V and J genes are TRBV7-9 and TRBJ2-2; TRBD2 is a possible D gene (6 bases). V was clipped by 3 bases and J by 3 bases, with 11 bases between them. The CDR3 length is 15 residues. The germline CDR1 and CDR2 sequences are SEHNR and FQNEAQ (reference sequence). CDR3 sequence: CASSLGSGYTGELFF. Here the CDR3 DNA reads TGTGCCAGCAGCTTGGGTAGCGGCTACACCGGGGAGCTGTTTTTT.

With regard to this clone: The same CDR3 can be traced to other DNA sequences in this sample. The chain combines TRBV30 with TRBJ1-1; no clear D. Trimming shortened V by 0 bases and J by 11 bases, and 16 bases separated the two germline ends. Germline CDR1 is GTSNPN and CDR2 is SVGIG (reference sequence). The CDR3 length is 13 residues. For the CDR3, the DNA is TGTGCCTGGAGTGTGCTGGCCGGGGTAAATGCTTTCTTT. Translated, it gives CAWSVLAGVNAFF. The complete variable domain, with remaining parts taken from reference TRBV30 and TRBJ1-1, reads SQTIHQWPATLVQPVGSPLSLECTVEGTSNPNLYWYRQAAGRGLQLLFYSVGIGQISSEVPQNLSASRPQDRQFILSSKKLLLSDSGFYLCAWSVLAGVNAFFGQGTRLTVV.

The chain employs TRBV10-3 and TRBJ1-1; D might be TRBD1 (6 bases). The V gene's germline CDR1 is ENHRY and CDR2 SYGVKD. The CDR3 contains 16 residues. V dropped 4 bases and J dropped 0 bases, with 15 bases sitting between them. CDR3 loop: CAISGAGAGVNTEAFF. CDR3 DNA sequence: TGTGCCATCAGTGGCGCCGGGGCAGGGGTGAACACTGAAGCTTTCTTT.

The V gene is TRBV9, the J gene TRBJ2-1, with a possible D match to TRBD1 (6 bases). Trimming pared 4 bases from V and 5 bases from J, leaving 10 bases between. The CDR3 runs 13 residues. Germline V lookup: CDR1 SGDLS, CDR2 YYNGEE. CDR3 bases: TGTGCCAGCAGCAAGGACAGTAACAATGAGCAGTTCTTC. Translated, it gives CASSKDSNNEQFF.

The V call is TRBV10-2, the J call TRBJ1-1; D is unclear. V was trimmed by 7 bases and J by 2 bases, leaving 8 bases between them. The CDR3 spans 12 residues. Germline V gene lookup returns CDR1 WSHSY and CDR2 SAAADI. The CDR3 DNA sequence: TGCGCCAGCACCAGCGGAAACACTGAAGCTTTCTTT. Translating it yields CASTSGNTEAFF.

The chain joins TRBV5-6 to TRBJ2-5; the D gene is possibly TRBD2 (5 bases). The CDR3 runs 13 residues. Trimming pared 0 bases from V and 6 bases from J, leaving 9 bases between. CDR1 SGHDT and CDR2 YYEEEE come from the germline V gene. This chain's CDR3 is CASSLGGSQTQYF. CDR3 in DNA: TGTGCCAGCAGCTTGGGAGGGTCTCAGACCCAGTACTTC.

The chain couples TRBV9 to TRBJ2-7, with D perhaps TRBD2 (5 bases). The CDR3 extends over 13 amino acids. V gave up 7 bases and J gave up 5 bases, with 16 bases separating them. Germline CDR1 SGDLS, CDR2 YYNGEE. CDR3: CASGPDMRDEQYF. In DNA form, the CDR3 reads TGTGCCAGCGGCCCTGATATGAGGGACGAGCAGTACTTC.

V and J are TRBV6-5 and TRBJ1-2; TRBD1 matches at 8 bases. Germline CDR1 MNHEY, CDR2 SVGAGI. The CDR3 has 14 amino acids. V lost 0 bases to trimming and J lost 9 bases; unmatched junction nucleotides: 6. This CDR3 reads CASSYSAGGHRYTF. The CDR3, as DNA: TGTGCCAGCAGTTACTCGGCAGGGGGCCATCGCTACACCTTC.

This clone was seen a single time. This rearrangement joins TRBV15 to TRBJ2-7; D is unclear. CDR1 LNHNV and CDR2 YYDKDF come from the germline V gene (reference sequence). V was clipped by 0 bases and J by 3 bases, with 9 bases between them. The CDR3 totals 14 residues. CDR3 protein: CATSRDRISYEQYF. The CDR3 DNA reads as TGTGCCACCAGCAGAGACCGAATTAGCTACGAGCAGTACTTC.

The rearrangement uses TRBV6-1 and TRBJ1-2; possibly TRBD1 for D (5 bases). The germline V gene has CDR1 MNHNS and CDR2 SASEGT. CDR3 length equals 14 residues. Between the trimmed V and J ends, which lost 7 bases and 1 base, there was a span of 13 bases. Here the CDR3 reads CASTGGGGNYGYTF. In nucleotides, the CDR3 is TGTGCCAGCACCGGCGGCGGGGGTAACTATGGCTACACCTTC.

This clone came up once. The J gene is TRBJ2-1, the V gene TRBV7-9, with 9 positions matching TRBD1. This CDR3 spans 16 amino acids. The germline gives CDR1 SEHNR, CDR2 FQNEAQ (reference sequence). The V and J ends lost 2 bases and 5 bases, in that order; junction bases with no gene match: 7. Here the CDR3 reads CASSLPEGTGNNEQFF. The DNA for the CDR3 is TGTGCCAGCAGCTTACCAGAGGGGACAGGGAACAATGAGCAGTTCTTC.

This rearrangement joins TRBV5-1 to TRBJ2-1, with 8 bases identical to TRBD2. The germline V gene has CDR1 SGHRS and CDR2 YFSETQ. V shed 4 bases and J 4 bases; nucleotides not matched to a gene: 13. This CDR3 is built from 17 residues. CDR3 DNA: TGCGCCAGCAGCCCAAGCATCAGCGGGGGAATTTACAATGAGCAGTTCTTC. This encodes CASSPSISGGIYNEQFF.

This clone was found many times. The rearrangement uses TRBV10-3 and TRBJ1-5; the D gene is possibly TRBD1 (6 bases). The V end lost 5 bases, the J end lost 2 bases, and 13 bases lay between the germline ends. Germline V gene sequence: CDR1 ENHRY, CDR2 SYGVKD. The CDR3 is 15 amino acids. DNA of the CDR3: TGTGCCATCAGTAAAGAAGGGGGAGGCAATCAGCCCCAGCATTTT. Amino acids: CAISKEGGGNQPQHF.

This clone occurred a few times. The chain combines TRBV30 with TRBJ1-2; 7 nucleotides match TRBD1. The trim removed 2 bases at V and 6 bases at J, leaving 15 bases unmatched. Germline V gives CDR1 GTSNPN, CDR2 SVGIG (reference sequence). This CDR3 has 16 residues. In nucleotides, the CDR3 is TGTGCCTGGAGTAAGGGGGCCTCGGGAAATAAAAATGGCTACACCTTC. Residues: CAWSKGASGNKNGYTF.

This clone was seen a few times. The chain uses TRBV6-1 and TRBJ2-3; the D gene is possibly TRBD2 (5 bases). This CDR3 is built from 13 residues. The germline V gene encodes CDR1 MNHNS and CDR2 SASEGT. Trimming removed 7 bases from V and 6 bases from J, with 14 bases in between. The CDR3 coding sequence is TGTGCCAGCAAGTTAAGCGGAGCGGATACGCAGTATTTT. This codes for CASKLSGADTQYF.

The chain carries TRBV18 and TRBJ2-1; TRBD2 aligns across 10 bases. The germline gives CDR1 KGHSH, CDR2 LQKENI. The V segment lost 3 bases and the J segment 6 bases; nucleotides outside the gene matches: 8. The CDR3 has 16 residues. The CDR3 here is CASSPFSGRTSNEQFF. The CDR3, as DNA: TGTGCCAGCTCACCCTTTAGCGGGAGGACCTCCAATGAGCAGTTCTTC.

This clone was seen more than once but under ten times. The V and J genes are TRBV13 and TRBJ2-7, with D possibly matching TRBD1 (6 bases). Trimming removed 6 bases at V and 5 bases at J, with 20 bases between. The germline V gene encodes CDR1 PRHDT and CDR2 FYEKMQ (reference sequence). The CDR3 contains 15 residues. The CDR3: CASRRTGTPSHEQYF. For the CDR3, the DNA is TGTGCCAGCAGGCGTACCGGGACACCGTCCCACGAGCAGTACTTC.

This chain connects TRBV6-1 to TRBJ1-5; D uncertain. Germline CDR1 reads MNHNS; CDR2 reads SASEGT. The V end was cut by 7 bases, the J end by 0 bases, with 10 bases between. This CDR3 is built from 14 residues. CDR3 amino acids: CASIFGYSNQPQHF. In DNA, the CDR3 is TGTGCCAGCATTTTCGGGTATAGCAATCAGCCCCAGCATTTT.

This rearrangement joins TRBV11-2 to TRBJ1-4; D gene unclear. The V end lost 5 bases, the J end lost 8 bases, and 6 bases lay between the germline ends. The length of the CDR3 is 11 residues. CDR1 and CDR2 from the germline V gene are SGHAT and FQNNGV. This CDR3 is CASSATEKLFF. The CDR3, as DNA: TGTGCCAGCAGCGCCACAGAAAAACTGTTTTTT.

The chain couples TRBV7-9 to TRBJ1-5, with 7 nucleotides matching TRBD1. The V segment lost 1 base and the J segment 5 bases; nucleotides outside the gene matches: 2. CDR1 and CDR2 (germline): SEHNR, FQNEAQ (reference sequence). This CDR3 spans 14 amino acids. In DNA, the CDR3 is TGTGCCAGCAGCTTAGAAACAGGGGATCAGCCCCAGCATTTT. It yields the protein CASSLETGDQPQHF. The variable domain in full, with the rest retrieved from reference TRBV7-9 and TRBJ1-5, is DTGVSQNPRHKITKRGQNVTFRCDPISEHNRLYWYRQTLGQGPEFLTYFQNEAQLEKSRLLSDRFSAERPKGSFSTLEIQRTEQGDSAMYLCASSLETGDQPQHFGDGTRLSIL.

This rearrangement joins TRBV6-4 to TRBJ2-1; 11 bases are a match to TRBD2. This CDR3 is 17 amino acids long. V trimming: 3 bases; J trimming: 5 bases; junction bases outside the gene matches: 9. In germline, CDR1 is MRHNA, CDR2 SNTAGT. The CDR3 reads CASSDLATSGANNEQFF. As DNA, the CDR3 is TGTGCCAGCAGTGATCTGGCGACTAGCGGGGCCAACAATGAGCAGTTCTTC.

V and J are TRBV27 and TRBJ2-2; TRBD2 matches 15 bases. After removal of 5 bases from V and 6 bases from J, the junction contained 10 bases not matched to a gene. The germline CDR1 and CDR2 sequences are MNHEY and SMNVEV (reference sequence). The CDR3 loop spans 18 amino acids. The CDR3 loop reads CASSPWTSGRASPGELFF. Here the CDR3 DNA reads TGTGCCAGCAGTCCCTGGACTAGCGGGAGGGCCAGTCCCGGGGAGCTGTTTTTT.

This clone was seen a few times. This chain uses TRBV6-5 with TRBJ1-6, with D possibly TRBD1 on 5 matching bases. V was trimmed by 6 bases and J by 8 bases, leaving 17 bases between them. The CDR3 covers 15 residues. Germline CDR1 and CDR2: MNHEY and SVGAGI. The CDR3 protein is CASRRTRRDDSPLHF. In nucleotides, the CDR3 is TGTGCCAGCAGGAGGACACGGCGGGATGATTCACCCCTCCACTTT.

This clone was seen a few times. The chain carries TRBV19 and TRBJ2-7; 8 positions match TRBD1. Germline V lookup: CDR1 LNHDA, CDR2 SQIVND (reference sequence). Germline trimming cut 7 bases from V and 7 bases from J; bases unmatched to any gene: 6. The CDR3 is 12 amino acids. CDR3 sequence: CASTDRVGEQYF. The CDR3 nucleotides are TGTGCCAGTACGGACAGGGTCGGAGAGCAGTACTTC.

This clone was seen a few times. The chain combines TRBV6-6 with TRBJ2-1; D unresolved. Germline V gives CDR1 MNHNY, CDR2 SVGAGI (reference sequence). The CDR3 runs to 11 residues. The V end lost 0 bases, the J end lost 10 bases, and 4 bases lay between the germline ends. The CDR3: CASSYSAEQFF. CDR3 in DNA: TGTGCCAGCAGTTACTCGGCAGAGCAGTTCTTC.

This clone was counted a single time. The CDR3 sequence: CASSGTYNEQFF. CDR3 DNA sequence: TGTGCCAGCAGCGGAACTTACAATGAGCAGTTCTTC. The genes are TRBV9 and TRBJ2-1; the D is unclear. The germline gives CDR1 SGDLS, CDR2 YYNGEE. This CDR3 is 12 amino acids long. Trimming left V 3 bases short and J 4 bases short, with 5 bases between.

The chain carries TRBV4-2 and TRBJ2-2; the D gene is possibly TRBD2 (5 bases). Deletions cut 1 base from V and 4 bases from J, with 16 bases between. Germline V CDR1 and CDR2: LGHNA, YNFKEQ. The CDR3 covers 17 residues. CDR3: CASSQARAQQATGELFF. DNA of the CDR3: TGTGCCAGCAGCCAAGCGAGGGCGCAACAAGCCACCGGGGAGCTGTTTTTT.

The chain is built from TRBV28 and TRBJ1-5, with D possibly TRBD1 on 6 matching bases. There are 18 residues in the CDR3. Per germline, CDR1 MDHEN and CDR2 SYDVKM. V lost 0 bases and J 6 bases, leaving 21 bases between the germline ends. CDR3 amino acids: CASSLWGQTGSLGQPQHF. The DNA for the CDR3 is TGTGCCAGCAGTTTATGGGGGCAAACAGGGAGTTTAGGTCAGCCCCAGCATTTT.

The V gene is TRBV27, the J gene TRBJ2-3; 7 nucleotides agree with TRBD2. This CDR3 contains 17 residues. Germline lookup yields CDR1 MNHEY and CDR2 SMNVEV (reference sequence). The junction had 16 bases not matched to a gene; V was cut back by 8 bases and J by 2 bases. CDR3 residues: CASASYAGAGYTDTQYF. In DNA, the CDR3 is TGTGCCAGCGCGTCCTATGCGGGAGCGGGATACACAGATACGCAGTATTTT.

The sample holds many counts of this clone. The chain couples TRBV9 to TRBJ2-3; a weak D match, TRBD1 (5 bases). The V end was cut by 8 bases, the J end by 0 bases, with 10 bases between. The germline V gene encodes CDR1 SGDLS and CDR2 YYNGEE. The CDR3 is made up of 13 amino acids. The CDR3 coding sequence is TGTGCCAGTCGACAGACTAGCACAGATACGCAGTATTTT. This translates into CASRQTSTDTQYF.

The rearrangement uses TRBV2 and TRBJ1-5; 9 bases line up with TRBD1. Germline CDR1 is SNHLY and CDR2 is FYNNEI. CDR3 size: 14 residues. Trimming at V came to 4 bases and at J to 5 bases, leaving 3 bases not matched to a gene. The chain's CDR3 is CASSGQGGDQPQHF. CDR3 DNA sequence: TGTGCCAGCAGTGGACAGGGGGGGGATCAGCCCCAGCATTTT.

This clone was detected only a few times. V and J are TRBV6-5 and TRBJ1-4; 8 nucleotides align to TRBD1. CDR1 MNHEY and CDR2 SVGAGI come from the germline V gene. The junction had 7 bases not matched to a gene; V was cut back by 5 bases and J by 8 bases. The CDR3 contains 14 residues. The CDR3 loop reads CASSPGQDPEKLFF. DNA for the CDR3: TGTGCCAGCAGTCCGGGACAGGACCCCGAAAAACTGTTTTTT.